The clone carrying this T cell receptor beta chain was detected a few times. The antigen is undetermined. Germline V lookup: CDR1 SNHLY, CDR2 FYNNEI. V lost 4 bases to trimming and J lost 8 bases; unmatched junction nucleotides: 0. The CDR3 length is 12 residues. Each TCR beta cDNA library carried unique molecular identifiers. One entry per CDR3 protein results from TCRdb running MiXCR on the PCR reads. Counted here are 550,000 to 700,000 distinct CDR3 sequences, roughly 47% occurring once; the ten biggest clones make up 1.5% to 2%. The entry originates in a study of post-analysis software for immune sequencing data. Study as a whole: Relapsing-remitting, secondary progressive and progressive-relapsing multiple sclerosis courses were included.

General observations from the study: Five TRBV segments, TRBV5-6, TRBV5-1 and TRBV20-1 among them, were found more frequent in patients than controls. Patients with multiple sclerosis recorded significantly lower normalized Chao1 diversity than controls, the study found.

The chain has TRBV2 and TRBJ2-4; TRBD1 matches 9 bases. The receptor comes from a girl aged 5 to 17 with multiple sclerosis. The material sequenced was blood. CDR3 sequence: CASSGQGDIQYF. The CDR3 DNA follows: TGTGCCAGCAGTGGACAGGGGGACATTCAGTACTTC. Full variable domain (outside the CDR3, taken from reference TRBV2 and TRBJ2-4): EPEVTQTPSHQVTQMGQEVILRCVPISNHLYFYWYRQILGQKVEFLVSFYNNEISEKSEIFDDQFSVERPDGSNFTLKIRSTKLEDSAMYFCASSGQGDIQYFGAGTRLSVL.